The next 9 T cell receptor beta chains were all read from a single sample in a study of cytomegalovirus exposure and HLA in healthy donors. Primers: 60 Vbeta forward and 13 Jbeta reverse. Clones were read by immunoSEQ multiplex PCR, and TCRdb kept only the in-frame ones, dropping some. The repertoire holds about 160,000 clones, with approximately 72% as singletons. The sample comprised PBMCs. These receptors all come from a female donor in good health and CMV-seronegative.

The rearrangement uses TRBV6-1 and TRBJ2-1; a possible D gene is TRBD2 (6 bases). Germline assignment: CDR1 MNHNS and CDR2 SASEGT. The CDR3 runs to 14 residues. The ends were cut back, 7 bases at V and 0 bases at J, with 10 bases in the middle. The CDR3 protein is CASMGGASYNEQFF. In DNA, the CDR3 is TGTGCCAGCATGGGCGGGGCCTCCTACAATGAGCAGTTCTTC.

This clone was seen a few times. This rearrangement joins TRBV5-5 to TRBJ2-1; the D is unclear. Germline-derived CDR1 and CDR2 are SGHKS and YYEKEE (reference sequence). With 1 base removed from V and 1 base from J, the gap between germline ends came to 9 bases. The CDR3 length is 15 residues. The CDR3 DNA is TGTGCCAGCAGCTTGAGCTCCGCATCCTACAATGAGCAGTTCTTC. It codes for CASSLSSASYNEQFF.

CDR3 sequence reads: CASSSGTGQFF. The CDR3 DNA reads as TGTGCCAGCTCCTCCGGGACAGGGCAGTTCTTC. The chain joins TRBV9 to TRBJ2-1; 8 nucleotides agree with TRBD1. Germline CDR1 SGDLS, CDR2 YYNGEE. This CDR3 spans 11 amino acids. The J segment lost 12 bases and the V segment lost 7 bases, leaving 6 bases of the junction unmatched.

The chain couples TRBV30 to TRBJ1-6; no clear D. Germline V gives CDR1 GTSNPN, CDR2 SVGIG (reference sequence). Between the trimmed V and J ends, which lost 0 bases and 0 bases, there was a span of 6 bases. The CDR3 has 15 residues. The CDR3 here is CAWSVKSSYNSPLHF. CDR3 nucleotides: TGTGCCTGGAGTGTAAAGAGCTCCTATAATTCACCCCTCCACTTT.

The chain couples TRBV6-6 to TRBJ2-5; tentatively, D is TRBD1 (6 bases). CDR1 and CDR2 (germline): MNHNY, SVGAGI (reference sequence). CDR3 size: 15 residues. V was shortened by 2 bases and J by 1 base, with 11 bases between the two germline ends. The CDR3 coding sequence is TGTGCCAGCAGTTACCCCATGGACAGCCAAGAGACCCAGTACTTC. Its translation is CASSYPMDSQETQYF.

The rearrangement links TRBV10-3 to TRBJ1-4; the D is unclear. The ends were cut back, 3 bases at V and 0 bases at J, with 5 bases in the middle. CDR1 is ENHRY and CDR2 is SYGVKD in the germline V gene. CDR3 length: 14 amino acids. The CDR3 here is CAISDGTTNEKLFF. CDR3 coding DNA: TGTGCCATCAGTGACGGTACAACTAATGAAAAACTGTTTTTT.

The CDR3 loop reads CASGLSSELTRAQYF. In DNA, the CDR3 is TGTGCTAGTGGTCTATCCTCAGAACTGACCAGGGCCCAGTACTTC. V usage is TRBV12-5 and J usage is TRBJ2-5; D may be TRBD1 (5 bases). Germline loops: CDR1 LGHNT, CDR2 FRNRAP. V lost 5 bases, J lost 9 bases, and 22 bases lay in between. The CDR3 sequence is 15 residues long.

The chain has TRBV5-4 and TRBJ1-3; tentatively, D is TRBD1 (6 bases). Germline CDR1 reads SGHNT; CDR2 reads YYREEE (reference sequence). The CDR3 sequence is 18 residues long. Trimming took 3 bases from V and 0 from J, leaving 19 bases between them. CDR3 in amino acids: CASSSGGLGRLSGNTIYF. The CDR3 DNA reads TGTGCCAGCAGCTCCGGGGGGCTGGGACGGCTCTCTGGAAACACCATATATTTT.

The chain is built from TRBV5-1 and TRBJ2-4; tentative D call: TRBD1 (6 bases). Trimming took off 0 bases at V and 9 bases at J, with 19 bases between the two ends. Germline V gene lookup returns CDR1 SGHRS and CDR2 YFSETQ. This CDR3 is built from 16 residues. This CDR3 reads CASSLGIGQPSGIQYF. The DNA of the CDR3 is TGCGCCAGCAGCTTGGGGATTGGACAGCCCTCGGGCATTCAGTACTTC.